This T cell receptor beta chain derives from a study of CD8+CD57+ T cells in acquired aplastic anemia. Overall study: Sorted CD4+ plus CD8+ cells gave DNA averaging roughly 3.2 ug. On average, healthy donors gave 8.5 million to 13 million reads for CD4+ cells. General study results and limits: In common between the patients and the controls were more than 25 CD8+ CDR3 sequences.

To note about this clonotype: The antigen is unknown.

Losses at the gene ends were 7 bases for V and 3 bases for J; bases not matched to a gene: 6. This CDR3 contains 14 residues. Per the germline V gene, CDR1 is LNHDA and CDR2 is SQIVND (reference sequence). Genomic DNA acted as the template from which TCR beta VDJ combination and CDR3 sequence profiling were carried out. MiXCR, applied by TCRdb to the reads, yields one record per CDR3 protein. Of 200,000 to 250,000 distinct CDR3 sequences listed, about 37% were seen once; the top ten hold roughly 1.1%. Sequencing was done on a sample of sorted CD4+, CD8+, or CD8+CD57+ T cells (not recorded which) from PBMCs. This receptor was identified in a human donor in good health, serving as a control. The V gene is TRBV19, the J gene TRBJ1-2; the match to TRBD1 covers 9 bases. CDR3 DNA: TGTGCCAGTACTGCGGACAGGGGAGACTATGGCTACACCTTC. This gives the protein CASTADRGDYGYTF.